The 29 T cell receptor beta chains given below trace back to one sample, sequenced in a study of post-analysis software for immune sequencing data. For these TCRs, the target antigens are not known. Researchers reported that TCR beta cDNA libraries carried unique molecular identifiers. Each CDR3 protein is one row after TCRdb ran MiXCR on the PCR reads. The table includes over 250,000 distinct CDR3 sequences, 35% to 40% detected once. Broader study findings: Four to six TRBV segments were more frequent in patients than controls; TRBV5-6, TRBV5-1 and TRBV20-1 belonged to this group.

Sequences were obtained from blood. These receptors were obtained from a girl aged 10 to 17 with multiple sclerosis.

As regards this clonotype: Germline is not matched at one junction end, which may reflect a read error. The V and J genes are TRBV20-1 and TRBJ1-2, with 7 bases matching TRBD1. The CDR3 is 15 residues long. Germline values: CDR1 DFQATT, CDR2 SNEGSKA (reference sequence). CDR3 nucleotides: TGCAGTGCTAGAATCAACAGGGGATCGGGGGATGGCTGCACCTTC. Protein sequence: CSARINRGSGDGCTF.

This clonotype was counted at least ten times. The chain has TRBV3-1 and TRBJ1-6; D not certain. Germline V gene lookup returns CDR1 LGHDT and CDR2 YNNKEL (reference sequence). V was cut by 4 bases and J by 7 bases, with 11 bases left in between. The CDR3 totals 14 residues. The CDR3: CASSPQRGNSPLHF. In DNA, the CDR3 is TGTGCCAGCAGCCCACAGCGAGGAAATTCACCCCTCCACTTT.

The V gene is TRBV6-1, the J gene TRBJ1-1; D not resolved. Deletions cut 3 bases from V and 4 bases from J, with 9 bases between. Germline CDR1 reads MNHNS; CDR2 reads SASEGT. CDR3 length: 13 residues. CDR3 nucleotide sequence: TGTGCCAGCAGTGATATTGCGTTCACTGAAGCTTTCTTT. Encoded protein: CASSDIAFTEAFF.

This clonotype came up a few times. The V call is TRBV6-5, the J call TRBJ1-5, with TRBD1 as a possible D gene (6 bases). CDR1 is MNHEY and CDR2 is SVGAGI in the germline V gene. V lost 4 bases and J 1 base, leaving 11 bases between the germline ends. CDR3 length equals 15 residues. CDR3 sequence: CASSSRRGSNQPQHF. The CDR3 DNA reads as TGTGCCAGCAGTTCGCGCAGGGGAAGCAATCAGCCCCAGCATTTT.

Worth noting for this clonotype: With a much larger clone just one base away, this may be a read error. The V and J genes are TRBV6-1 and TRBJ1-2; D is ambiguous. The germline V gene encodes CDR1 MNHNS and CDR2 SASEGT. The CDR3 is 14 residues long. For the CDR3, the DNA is TGTGCCAGCAGTGCGGAGGACCAAGGCTATGACTACACCTTC. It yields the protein CASSAEDQGYDYTF.

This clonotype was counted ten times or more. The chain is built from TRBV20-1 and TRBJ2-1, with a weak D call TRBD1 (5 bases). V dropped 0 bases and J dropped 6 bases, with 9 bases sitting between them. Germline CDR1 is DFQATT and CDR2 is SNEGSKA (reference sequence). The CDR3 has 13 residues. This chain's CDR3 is CSARDSRANEQFF. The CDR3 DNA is TGCAGTGCTAGAGATAGCAGGGCCAATGAGCAGTTCTTC.

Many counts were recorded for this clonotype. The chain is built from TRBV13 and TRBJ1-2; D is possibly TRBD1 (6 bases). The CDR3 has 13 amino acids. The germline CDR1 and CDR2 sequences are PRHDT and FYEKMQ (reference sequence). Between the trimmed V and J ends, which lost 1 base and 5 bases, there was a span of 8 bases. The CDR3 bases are TGTGCCAGCAGCTTAGCACAGGGTTATGGCTACACCTTC. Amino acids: CASSLAQGYGYTF.

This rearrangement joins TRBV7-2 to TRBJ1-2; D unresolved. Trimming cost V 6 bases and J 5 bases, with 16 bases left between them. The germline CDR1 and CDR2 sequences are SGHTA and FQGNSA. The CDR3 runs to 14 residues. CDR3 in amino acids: CASSRTDDSYGYTF. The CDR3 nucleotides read TGTGCCAGCAGTCGAACAGACGATTCTTATGGCTACACCTTC.

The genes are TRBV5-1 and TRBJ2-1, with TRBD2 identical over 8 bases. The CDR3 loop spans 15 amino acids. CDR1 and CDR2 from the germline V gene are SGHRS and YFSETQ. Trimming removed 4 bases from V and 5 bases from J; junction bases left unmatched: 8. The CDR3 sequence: CASSPTSGGDNEQFF. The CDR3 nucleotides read TGCGCCAGCAGCCCAACTAGCGGAGGGGACAATGAGCAGTTCTTC.

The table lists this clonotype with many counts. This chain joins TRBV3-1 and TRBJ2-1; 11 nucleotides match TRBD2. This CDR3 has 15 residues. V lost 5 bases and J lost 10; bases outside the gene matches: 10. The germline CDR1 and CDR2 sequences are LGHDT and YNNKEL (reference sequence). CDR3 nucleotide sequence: TGTGCCAGCAGCGGCGGAGGCCTAGCGGGGGGAGAGCAGTTCTTC. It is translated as CASSGGGLAGGEQFF.

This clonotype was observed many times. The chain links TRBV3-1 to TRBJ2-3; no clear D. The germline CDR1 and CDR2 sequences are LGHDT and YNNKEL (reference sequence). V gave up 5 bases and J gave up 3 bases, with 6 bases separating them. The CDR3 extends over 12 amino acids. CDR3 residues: CASSGFTDTQYF. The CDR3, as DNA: TGTGCCAGCAGCGGATTTACAGATACGCAGTATTTT.

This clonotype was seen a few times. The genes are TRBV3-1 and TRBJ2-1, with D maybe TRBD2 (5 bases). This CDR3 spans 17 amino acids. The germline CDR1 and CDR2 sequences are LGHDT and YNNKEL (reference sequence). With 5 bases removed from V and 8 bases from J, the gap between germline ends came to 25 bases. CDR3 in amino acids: CASSIRTLARITHEQFF. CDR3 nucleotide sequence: TGTGCCAGCAGCATTCGAACCCTAGCTCGGATCACCCATGAGCAGTTCTTC.

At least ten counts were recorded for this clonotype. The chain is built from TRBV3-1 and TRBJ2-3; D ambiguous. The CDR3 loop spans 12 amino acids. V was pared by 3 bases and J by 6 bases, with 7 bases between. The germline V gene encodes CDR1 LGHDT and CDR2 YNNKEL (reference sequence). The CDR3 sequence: CASSQNSDTQYF. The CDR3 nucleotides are TGTGCCAGCAGCCAGAACAGCGATACGCAGTATTTT.

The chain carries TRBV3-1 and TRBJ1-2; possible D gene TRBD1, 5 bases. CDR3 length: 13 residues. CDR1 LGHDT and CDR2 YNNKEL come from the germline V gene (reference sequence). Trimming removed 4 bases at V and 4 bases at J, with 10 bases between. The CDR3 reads CASSPGGFYGYTF. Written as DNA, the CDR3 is TGTGCCAGCAGCCCCGGGGGGTTCTATGGCTACACCTTC.

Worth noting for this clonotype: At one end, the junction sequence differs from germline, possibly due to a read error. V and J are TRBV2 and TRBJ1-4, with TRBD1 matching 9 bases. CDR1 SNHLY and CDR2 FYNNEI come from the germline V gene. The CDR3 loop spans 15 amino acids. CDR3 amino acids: CASSDYRGRNEKRFF. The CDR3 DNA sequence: TGTGCCAGCAGTGATTACAGGGGGCGGAATGAAAAACGGTTTTTT.

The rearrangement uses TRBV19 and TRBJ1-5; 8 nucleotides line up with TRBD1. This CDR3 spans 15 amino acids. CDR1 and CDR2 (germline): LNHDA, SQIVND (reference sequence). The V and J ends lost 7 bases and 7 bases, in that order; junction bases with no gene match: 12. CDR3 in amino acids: CASIEQGVRGQPQHF. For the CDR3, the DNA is TGTGCCAGTATCGAACAGGGGGTGCGGGGACAGCCCCAGCATTTT. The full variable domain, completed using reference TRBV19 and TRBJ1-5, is DGGITQSPKYLFRKEGQNVTLSCEQNLNHDAMYWYRQDPGQGLRLIYYSQIVNDFQKGDIAEGYSVSREKKESFPLTVTSAQKNPTAFYLCASIEQGVRGQPQHFGDGTRLSIL.

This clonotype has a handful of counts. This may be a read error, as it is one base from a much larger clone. CDR3 region: CASTNTAGLYGEQYF. In DNA, the CDR3 is TGTGCCAGCACCAACACGGCGGGCCTCTACGGTGAGCAGTACTTC. This chain connects TRBV7-2 to TRBJ2-5; the D gene is possibly TRBD2 (5 bases). Trimming removed 7 bases at V and 11 bases at J, with 26 bases between. This CDR3 comprises 15 residues. The germline V gene has CDR1 SGHTA and CDR2 FQGNSA.

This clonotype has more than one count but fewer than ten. The CDR3: CATRQGDGELFF. The CDR3 DNA reads TGTGCCACCCGACAGGGAGACGGGGAGCTGTTTTTT. The gene calls are TRBV6-6 and TRBJ2-2; 7 nucleotides agree with TRBD1. This CDR3 has 12 residues. Germline V gives CDR1 MNHNY, CDR2 SVGAGI (reference sequence). V was pared by 10 bases and J by 7 bases, with 6 bases of the junction left unmatched.

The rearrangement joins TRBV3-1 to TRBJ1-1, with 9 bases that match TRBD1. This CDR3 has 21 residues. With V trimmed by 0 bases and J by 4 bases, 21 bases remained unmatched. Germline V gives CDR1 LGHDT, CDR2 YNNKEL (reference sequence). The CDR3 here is CASSQDPGQGIVRALTTEAFF. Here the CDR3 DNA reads TGTGCCAGCAGCCAAGATCCGGGACAGGGAATCGTCCGGGCGTTGACCACTGAAGCTTTCTTT.

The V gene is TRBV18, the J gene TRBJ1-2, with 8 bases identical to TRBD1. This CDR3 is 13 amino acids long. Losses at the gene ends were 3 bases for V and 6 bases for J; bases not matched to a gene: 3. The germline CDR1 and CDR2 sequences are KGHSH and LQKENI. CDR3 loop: CASSPKDRDGYTF. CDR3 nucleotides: TGTGCCAGCTCACCCAAGGACAGGGATGGCTACACCTTC. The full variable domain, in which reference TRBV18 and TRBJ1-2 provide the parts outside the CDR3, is NAGVMQNPRHLVRRRGQEARLRCSPMKGHSHVYWYRQLPEEGLKFMVYLQKENIIDESGMPKERFSAEFPKEGPSILRIQQVVRGDSAAYFCASSPKDRDGYTFGSGTRLTVV.

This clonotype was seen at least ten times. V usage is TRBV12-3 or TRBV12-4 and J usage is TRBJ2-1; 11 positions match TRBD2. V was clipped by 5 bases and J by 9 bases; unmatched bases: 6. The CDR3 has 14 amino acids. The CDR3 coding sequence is TGTGCCAGCAGTCCGAAAGGGACTAGCGGTGAGCAGTTCTTC. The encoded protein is CASSPKGTSGEQFF.

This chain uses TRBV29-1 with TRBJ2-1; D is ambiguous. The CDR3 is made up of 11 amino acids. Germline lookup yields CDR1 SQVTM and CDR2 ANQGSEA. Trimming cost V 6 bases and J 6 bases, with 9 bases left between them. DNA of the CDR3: TGCAGCGTCAGCCCCCCCAATGAGCAGTTCTTC. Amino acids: CSVSPPNEQFF.

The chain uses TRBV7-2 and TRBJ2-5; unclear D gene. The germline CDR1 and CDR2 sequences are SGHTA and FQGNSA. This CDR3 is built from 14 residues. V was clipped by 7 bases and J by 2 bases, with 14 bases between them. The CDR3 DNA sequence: TGTGCCAGCACCCCCCGAGGAGCACAAGAGACCCAGTACTTC. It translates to CASTPRGAQETQYF.

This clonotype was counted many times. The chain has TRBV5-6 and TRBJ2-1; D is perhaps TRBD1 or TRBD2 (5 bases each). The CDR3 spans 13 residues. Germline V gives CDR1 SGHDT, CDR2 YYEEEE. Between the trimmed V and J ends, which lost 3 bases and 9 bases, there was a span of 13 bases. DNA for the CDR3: TGTGCCAGCAGCTCCCTGGGGGTTCCTGAGCAGTTCTTC. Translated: CASSSLGVPEQFF.

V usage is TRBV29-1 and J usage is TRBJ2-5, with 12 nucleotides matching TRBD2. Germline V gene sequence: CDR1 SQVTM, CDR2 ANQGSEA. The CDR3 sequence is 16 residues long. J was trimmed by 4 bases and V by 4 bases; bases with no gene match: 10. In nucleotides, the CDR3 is TGCAGCGTTGTAGAGGCGACTAGCGGGGGTTCAGAGACCCAGTACTTC. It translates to CSVVEATSGGSETQYF.

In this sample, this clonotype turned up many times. The CDR3 DNA is TGTGCCAGCAGTGAAGCGCGGGCGCAGGCCTACGAGCAGTACTTC. Translation gives CASSEARAQAYEQYF. This rearrangement joins TRBV2 to TRBJ2-7; TRBD2 might be the D (5 bases). V dropped 0 bases and J dropped 2 bases, with 11 bases sitting between them. CDR3 length: 15 amino acids. Germline-derived CDR1 and CDR2 are SNHLY and FYNNEI.

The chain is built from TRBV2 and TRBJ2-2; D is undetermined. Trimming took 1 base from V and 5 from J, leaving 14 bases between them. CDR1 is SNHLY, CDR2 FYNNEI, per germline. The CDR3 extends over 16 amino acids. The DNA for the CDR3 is TGTGCCAGCAGTGAAGGAGGTCCCGAGATGACCGGGGAGCTGTTTTTT. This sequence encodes CASSEGGPEMTGELFF. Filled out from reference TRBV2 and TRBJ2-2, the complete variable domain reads EPEVTQTPSHQVTQMGQEVILRCVPISNHLYFYWYRQILGQKVEFLVSFYNNEISEKSEIFDDQFSVERPDGSNFTLKIRSTKLEDSAMYFCASSEGGPEMTGELFFGEGSRLTVL.

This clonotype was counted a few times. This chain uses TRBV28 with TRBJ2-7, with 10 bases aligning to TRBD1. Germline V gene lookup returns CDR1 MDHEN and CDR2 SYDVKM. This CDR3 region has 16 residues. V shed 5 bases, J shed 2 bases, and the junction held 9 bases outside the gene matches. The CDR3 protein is CASSVTPGQGPYEQYF. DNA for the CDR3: TGTGCCAGCAGTGTGACACCGGGACAGGGGCCCTACGAGCAGTACTTC.

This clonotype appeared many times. The CDR3 DNA reads TGTGCCAGCAGACGTATGACAGGGACGAACACTGAAGCTTTCTTT. It codes for CASRRMTGTNTEAFF. This chain links TRBV7-8 with TRBJ1-1; 7 bases agree with TRBD1. This CDR3 comprises 15 residues. CDR1 is SGHVS, CDR2 FQNEAQ, per germline. V trimming: 6 bases; J trimming: 1 base; junction bases outside the gene matches: 8. Complete variable domain (other parts from reference TRBV7-8 and TRBJ1-1): GAGVSQSPRYKVAKRGQDVALRCDPISGHVSLFWYQQALGQGPEFLTYFQNEAQLDKSGLPSDRFFAERPEGSVSTLKIQRTQQEDSAVYLCASRRMTGTNTEAFFGQGTRLTVV.